Each of the 14 T cell receptor beta chains below was sequenced from the same sample in a study of OX40 agonist ivuxolimab in advanced cancers. Profiling relied on immunoSEQ multiplex PCR, and the TCRdb table lists in-frame clones only, not all of them. This table holds about 86,000 clones, about 83% found once. The material was CD4+ or CD8+ T cells sorted from blood, obtained in a trial of the OX40 agonist ivuxolimab. The origin of the receptors is an adult with an advanced solid tumor such as melanoma, head and neck, liver or kidney cancer.

The chain is built from TRBV27 and TRBJ2-5, with no clear D. The V and J ends lost 7 bases and 5 bases respectively, with 20 bases between them. The CDR3 is made up of 15 amino acids. Germline CDR1 MNHEY, CDR2 SMNVEV (reference sequence). This chain's CDR3 is CASTLTARIGETQYF. In DNA form, the CDR3 reads TGTGCCAGCACCTTAACCGCCCGAATCGGGGAGACCCAGTACTTC.

Here the CDR3 DNA reads TGCGCCAGCAGCAAATGGACAGGGGGCGATACTGGCTACACCTTC. Translating it yields CASSKWTGGDTGYTF. This rearrangement joins TRBV5-1 to TRBJ1-2; 11 positions match TRBD1. The ends lost 4 bases at V and 7 bases at J; junction bases unmatched: 9. CDR1 is SGHRS, CDR2 YFSETQ, per germline. The CDR3 spans 15 residues. Combining the CDR3 with reference TRBV5-1 and TRBJ1-2 gives the whole variable domain KAGVTQTPRYLIKTRGQQVTLSCSPISGHRSVSWYQQTPGQGLQFLFEYFSETQRNKGNFPGRFSGRQFSNSRSEMNVSTLELGDSALYLCASSKWTGGDTGYTFGSGTRLTVV.

The genes are TRBV27 and TRBJ1-1; no firm D call. This CDR3 comprises 13 residues. V dropped 7 bases and J dropped 0 bases, with 9 bases sitting between them. The germline CDR1 and CDR2 sequences are MNHEY and SMNVEV (reference sequence). The CDR3 region is CASKGTMNTEAFF. CDR3 in DNA: TGTGCCAGCAAGGGTACCATGAACACTGAAGCTTTCTTT.

The V call is TRBV6-5, the J call TRBJ2-7, with 8 bases aligning to TRBD1. Germline V gene data show CDR1 as MNHEY and CDR2 as SVGAGI. CDR3 length: 15 residues. The J segment lost 5 bases and the V segment lost 2 bases, leaving 8 bases of the junction unmatched. This CDR3 reads CASSYAAGGFDEQYF. In nucleotides, the CDR3 is TGTGCCAGCAGTTACGCCGCAGGGGGCTTTGACGAGCAGTACTTC.

The chain uses TRBV2 and TRBJ1-5; D is ambiguous. CDR3 size: 14 residues. The V end was cut by 2 bases, the J end by 4 bases, with 9 bases between. The germline gives CDR1 SNHLY, CDR2 FYNNEI. The DNA of the CDR3 is TGTGCCAGCAGTGAAATTGAGGGAAATCAGCCCCAGCATTTT. Encoded protein: CASSEIEGNQPQHF.

The genes are TRBV28 and TRBJ2-3, with 12 bases lining up with TRBD2. The CDR3 extends over 14 amino acids. The J segment lost 3 bases and the V segment lost 5 bases, leaving 0 bases of the junction unmatched. CDR1 and CDR2 (germline): MDHEN, SYDVKM. CDR3 amino acids: CASSLAGGTDTQYF. CDR3 bases: TGTGCCAGCAGTCTAGCGGGAGGGACAGATACGCAGTATTTT.

The chain joins TRBV19 to TRBJ2-5; 7 bases align to TRBD1. The J call is in doubt because the DNA end fits TRBJ2-7 better. The CDR3 contains 15 residues. Per the germline V gene, CDR1 is LNHDA and CDR2 is SQIVND (reference sequence). DNA of the CDR3: TGTGCCAGTAGTCTCTCTTCGACAGGGATGGACGAGCAGTACTTC. It codes for CASSLSSTGMDEQYF.

The CDR3 nucleotides are TGTGCCAGCAGCCCCGAAGAGGGACAGGCGAGCCCTGAAGCTTTCTTT. It codes for CASSPEEGQASPEAFF. The chain couples TRBV4-2 to TRBJ1-1, with 8 bases identical to TRBD1. Germline V gene lookup returns CDR1 LGHNA and CDR2 YNFKEQ. This CDR3 is built from 16 residues. The ends lost 4 bases at V and 6 bases at J; junction bases unmatched: 13.

CDR3 in DNA: TGCGCCAGCAGCCAAGGGTTCCGGGGAACCACAGATACGCAGTATTTT. Translating it yields CASSQGFRGTTDTQYF. The rearrangement links TRBV4-1 to TRBJ2-3, with a tentative D call TRBD2 (5 bases). The CDR3 consists of 16 residues. V lost 1 base and J 2 bases, leaving 13 bases between the germline ends. Germline V CDR1 and CDR2: MGHRA, YSYEKL.

This clone showed up just a few times. The chain links TRBV27 to TRBJ1-5, with D unclear. The CDR3 runs 15 residues. V gave up 1 base and J gave up 4 bases, with 11 bases separating them. CDR1 and CDR2 (germline): MNHEY, SMNVEV (reference sequence). The DNA of the CDR3 is TGTGCCAGCAGTTTATGGTCGGCAGCTAATCAGCCCCAGCATTTT. Its translation is CASSLWSAANQPQHF.

The chain has TRBV7-9 and TRBJ2-7; the D gene is possibly TRBD1 (5 bases). The CDR3 sequence is 14 residues long. Germline lookup yields CDR1 SEHNR and CDR2 FQNEAQ (reference sequence). V lost 1 base and J lost 1, with 8 bases in between. The CDR3 loop reads CASSLGQLSYEQYF. The CDR3 coding sequence is TGTGCCAGCAGCTTAGGACAGCTATCCTACGAGCAGTACTTC.

This chain uses TRBV28 with TRBJ2-1; perhaps TRBD1 as D (6 bases). Trimming stripped 7 bases from V and 4 bases from J, with 11 bases between. Per the germline V gene, CDR1 is MDHEN and CDR2 is SYDVKM. The CDR3 contains 13 residues. CDR3 region: CASTGTLYNEQFF. The CDR3 bases are TGTGCCAGCACCGGGACACTTTACAATGAGCAGTTCTTC. Full variable domain (remainder filled in from reference TRBV28 and TRBJ2-1): DVKVTQSSRYLVKRTGEKVFLECVQDMDHENMFWYRQDPGLGLRLIYFSYDVKMKEKGDIPEGYSVSREKKERFSLILESASTNQTSMYLCASTGTLYNEQFFGPGTRLTVL.

This clone was recorded once. The CDR3 coding sequence is TGTGCCGGGACCGGGACAGGGGGTTTTTTGGGTGGCTACACCTTC. Translation gives CAGTGTGGFLGGYTF. The chain recombines TRBV30 with TRBJ1-2; 11 bases fit TRBD1. This CDR3 has 15 amino acids. Germline trimming cut 8 bases from V and 7 bases from J; bases unmatched to any gene: 15. Germline V gene data show CDR1 as GTSNPN and CDR2 as SVGIG (reference sequence).

The J gene is TRBJ2-3, the V gene TRBV12-5; D possibly corresponds to TRBD1 (5 bases). The germline V gene encodes CDR1 LGHNT and CDR2 FRNRAP. The CDR3 spans 11 residues. Trimming took off 1 base at V and 11 bases at J, with 7 bases between the two ends. The CDR3 spells CASGLGQGQYF. The CDR3 coding sequence is TGTGCTAGTGGTTTGGGGCAGGGGCAGTATTTT.